Presented here are 29 T cell receptor beta chains from one specimen sequenced in a study of T cell responses to AZD1222 COVID-19 vaccine. The method was immunoSEQ multiplex PCR; TCRdb's version includes in-frame clones alone and lacks a portion of them. The repertoire has fewer than 110,000 clones, approximately 89% of them found once; the top ten carry around 20%. The material was peripheral blood, obtained on day 0 of AZD1222 vaccination. The receptors were gathered from an adult in good health.

Only a few counts were recorded for this clone. CDR3 coding DNA: TGTGCCAGCAGCCTGGGGGGGGGATTTAATGAGCAGTTCTTC. Translation gives CASSLGGGFNEQFF. The J gene is TRBJ2-1, the V gene TRBV3-1 (or the pseudogene TRBV3-2); TRBD2 matches at 7 bases. This CDR3 region has 14 residues. CDR1 and CDR2 (germline): LGHDT, YNNKEL (reference sequence). J gave up 7 bases and V 4 bases, and 7 bases lay outside the gene matches.

Notes on this clone: The same CDR3 can be traced to other DNA sequences in this sample. This chain joins TRBV5-1 and TRBJ2-3, with TRBD2 identical over 8 bases. From germline, CDR1 is SGHRS and CDR2 YFSETQ. The CDR3 contains 15 residues. V shed 4 bases and J 3 bases; nucleotides not matched to a gene: 7. CDR3 nucleotide sequence: TGCGCCAGCAGCGCTACCGGGACTAGAACAGATACGCAGTATTTT. The encoded protein is CASSATGTRTDTQYF.

The gene calls are TRBV7-2 and TRBJ1-3; D gene unclear. Germline CDR1 is SGHTA and CDR2 is FQGNSA. The CDR3 consists of 19 residues. V gave up 1 base and J gave up 3 bases, with 22 bases separating them. The CDR3 is CASSLGAGGTFLDGNTIYF. The DNA for the CDR3 is TGTGCCAGCAGCTTAGGGGCAGGAGGTACCTTTCTGGATGGAAACACCATATATTTT.

This clone was detected once. The CDR3 sequence: CASSPGMTGGNSPEAFF. The CDR3 nucleotides read TGTGCCAGCTCACCAGGTATGACAGGAGGGAATTCACCTGAAGCTTTCTTT. This chain connects TRBV18 to TRBJ1-1, with TRBD1 as a possible D gene (6 bases). V was cut by 2 bases and J by 6 bases, with 22 bases left in between. The CDR3 runs to 17 residues. Germline V gives CDR1 KGHSH, CDR2 LQKENI.

The chain joins TRBV9 to TRBJ2-1, with D hard to call. Germline values: CDR1 SGDLS, CDR2 YYNGEE. The CDR3 totals 14 residues. Between the trimmed V and J ends, which lost 4 bases and 4 bases, there was a span of 12 bases. CDR3 loop: CASSPSGPYNEQFF. The DNA for the CDR3 is TGTGCCAGCAGCCCGTCCGGGCCTTACAATGAGCAGTTCTTC.

The chain's CDR3 is CASSSTNSRLRNEQFF. The CDR3 coding sequence is TGTGCCAGCAGCTCGACCAATTCGCGGCTCCGCAATGAGCAGTTCTTC. The chain combines TRBV7-2 with TRBJ2-1; D is undetermined. The germline CDR1 and CDR2 sequences are SGHTA and FQGNSA. With 4 bases removed from V and 6 bases from J, the gap between germline ends came to 19 bases. The CDR3 is 16 amino acids.

The V and J genes are TRBV5-6 and TRBJ1-3; TRBD1 aligns across 8 bases. CDR3 length: 14 amino acids. Trimming removed 4 bases from V and 3 bases from J; junction bases left unmatched: 3. The germline gives CDR1 SGHDT, CDR2 YYEEEE. In DNA form, the CDR3 reads TGTGCCAGCAGCCAGGGGGCAGTTGGAAACACCATATATTTT. Translating it yields CASSQGAVGNTIYF.

V is TRBV2 and J is TRBJ2-2, with a possible D match to TRBD1 (5 bases). The CDR3 has 14 residues. Germline V lookup: CDR1 SNHLY, CDR2 FYNNEI. V lost 7 bases and J lost 6, with 15 bases in between. CDR3 sequence: CASKFEDIPGELFF. The CDR3 nucleotides read TGTGCCAGCAAATTCGAGGACATACCCGGGGAGCTGTTTTTT.

This chain uses TRBV4-3 with TRBJ1-2; D unclear. Germline CDR1 reads LGHNA; CDR2 reads YSLEER. Between the trimmed V and J ends, which lost 4 bases and 5 bases, there was a span of 14 bases. This CDR3 comprises 14 residues. CDR3: CASSLRSSGYGYTF. Written as DNA, the CDR3 is TGCGCCAGCAGCCTGAGGTCCAGCGGGTATGGCTACACCTTC.

This clone was counted between two and nine times. The chain combines TRBV14 with TRBJ1-1; 7 bases line up with TRBD1. The length of the CDR3 is 17 residues. Germline assignment: CDR1 SGHDN and CDR2 FVKESK. V lost 4 bases and J lost 2; bases outside the gene matches: 13. In nucleotides, the CDR3 is TGTGCCAGCAGCCTCCCAAAAGGGGGGACAGTCAACACTGAAGCTTTCTTT. Translating gives CASSLPKGGTVNTEAFF.

This clone was recorded only once. This rearrangement joins TRBV6-6 to TRBJ1-1; D remains unclear. V lost 0 bases to trimming and J lost 11 bases, with 13 bases between them. This CDR3 comprises 13 residues. Germline V CDR1 and CDR2: MNHNY, SVGAGI (reference sequence). The CDR3 spells CASSYSDGSSAFF. DNA for the CDR3: TGTGCCAGCAGTTACTCGGACGGATCGTCTGCTTTCTTT.

A few counts support this clone. The chain links TRBV19 to TRBJ1-1; a weak D match, TRBD1 (5 bases). With 0 bases removed from V and 1 base from J, the gap between germline ends came to 9 bases. CDR1 and CDR2 from the germline V gene are LNHDA and SQIVND (reference sequence). The CDR3 sequence is 15 residues long. CDR3 sequence (DNA): TGTGCCAGTAGTATAGATACAGGAGGGAACACTGAAGCTTTCTTT. This encodes CASSIDTGGNTEAFF. The full variable domain, rest sourced from reference TRBV19 and TRBJ1-1, is DGGITQSPKYLFRKEGQNVTLSCEQNLNHDAMYWYRQDPGQGLRLIYYSQIVNDFQKGDIAEGYSVSREKKESFPLTVTSAQKNPTAFYLCASSIDTGGNTEAFFGQGTRLTVV.

In nucleotides, the CDR3 is TGTGCCAGCAGCTCGTGGCCCGGGGGAGCCTACAATGAGCAGTTCTTC. Translation: CASSSWPGGAYNEQFF. The chain recombines TRBV7-9 with TRBJ2-1; a weak D match, TRBD2 (6 bases). CDR3 length: 16 amino acids. Deletions cut 4 bases from V and 2 bases from J, with 15 bases between. Looked up from germline, CDR1 is SEHNR and CDR2 is FQNEAQ (reference sequence).

This rearrangement joins TRBV7-3 to TRBJ2-7; D ambiguous. V was clipped by 5 bases and J by 2 bases, with 16 bases between them. CDR3 size: 15 residues. Germline-derived CDR1 and CDR2 are SGHTA and FQGTGA. The CDR3 nucleotides read TGTGCCAGCAGCCGTCGGATGGCCTGGACCTACGAGCAGTACTTC. It translates to CASSRRMAWTYEQYF.

The chain combines TRBV5-4 with TRBJ2-3, with TRBD1 matching over 9 bases. The CDR3 has 17 amino acids. CDR1 and CDR2 from the germline V gene are SGHNT and YYREEE (reference sequence). Trimming cost V 4 bases and J 0 bases; bases outside gene matches: 9. The CDR3 bases are TGTGCCAGCAGCACCCGGGGACAGGGTATTAGCACAGATACGCAGTATTTT. This codes for CASSTRGQGISTDTQYF.

This chain joins TRBV2 and TRBJ1-1; 7 bases fit TRBD1. In germline, CDR1 is SNHLY, CDR2 FYNNEI. The length of the CDR3 is 11 residues. Germline trimming cut 7 bases from V and 8 bases from J; bases unmatched to any gene: 4. DNA of the CDR3: TGTGCCAGCACCTGGGGACAGGAAGCTTTCTTT. Amino acids: CASTWGQEAFF.

The chain carries TRBV9 and TRBJ2-7; possibly TRBD2 for D (6 bases). The CDR3 extends over 15 amino acids. V was shortened by 0 bases and J by 4 bases, with 14 bases between the two germline ends. Germline V gene data show CDR1 as SGDLS and CDR2 as YYNGEE. In DNA form, the CDR3 reads TGTGCCAGCAGCGTAGATGCGGGACGGACATACGAGCAGTACTTC. This gives the protein CASSVDAGRTYEQYF.

A few counts support this clone. V is TRBV6-5 and J is TRBJ1-2; TRBD1 matches at 8 bases. Losses at the gene ends were 5 bases for V and 4 bases for J; bases not matched to a gene: 6. Germline CDR1 and CDR2: MNHEY and SVGAGI. This CDR3 spans 14 amino acids. The CDR3 coding sequence is TGTGCCAGCAGTCCGCCCACAGGGGGCTATGGCTACACCTTC. Encoded protein: CASSPPTGGYGYTF.

Comment on this clone: The sample holds other DNA sequences that translate to the same CDR3. V is TRBV19 and J is TRBJ1-5, with 9 bases matching TRBD1. This CDR3 comprises 14 residues. The germline V gene has CDR1 LNHDA and CDR2 SQIVND (reference sequence). V shed 3 bases and J 6 bases; nucleotides not matched to a gene: 3. CDR3 amino acids: CASSIGTGPQPQHF. In DNA form, the CDR3 reads TGTGCCAGTAGTATCGGGACAGGGCCTCAGCCCCAGCATTTT. Full variable domain (rest looked up from reference TRBV19 and TRBJ1-5): DGGITQSPKYLFRKEGQNVTLSCEQNLNHDAMYWYRQDPGQGLRLIYYSQIVNDFQKGDIAEGYSVSREKKESFPLTVTSAQKNPTAFYLCASSIGTGPQPQHFGDGTRLSIL.

The V call is TRBV25-1, the J call TRBJ1-3, with 8 bases that match TRBD1. This CDR3 is 17 amino acids long. The germline CDR1 and CDR2 sequences are MGHDK and SYGVNS. J gave up 0 bases and V 4 bases, and 8 bases lay outside the gene matches. In DNA, the CDR3 is TGTGCCAGCAGTGCATATCATACAGGGGGCTCTGGAAACACCATATATTTT. This translates into CASSAYHTGGSGNTIYF. Based on the CDR3 plus reference TRBV25-1 and TRBJ1-3, the full variable domain is EADIYQTPRYLVIGTGKKITLECSQTMGHDKMYWYQQDPGMELHLIHYSYGVNSTEKGDLSSESTVSRIRTEHFPLTLESARPSHTSQYLCASSAYHTGGSGNTIYFGEGSWLTVV.

This clone was seen a handful of times. The gene calls are TRBV5-4 and TRBJ1-4; D not resolved. The germline CDR1 and CDR2 sequences are SGHNT and YYREEE (reference sequence). V shed 0 bases and J shed 5 bases, with 5 bases lying between them. There are 13 residues in the CDR3. CDR3 in DNA: TGTGCCAGCAGCTTGGAAAGCAATGAAAAACTGTTTTTT. This gives the protein CASSLESNEKLFF.

This clone was detected only a few times. The V gene is TRBV6-1, the J gene TRBJ1-3; 7 bases are shared with TRBD1. This CDR3 has 14 amino acids. CDR1 MNHNS and CDR2 SASEGT come from the germline V gene. Trimming at V came to 2 bases and at J to 4 bases, leaving 2 bases not matched to a gene. CDR3 residues: CASSELDRGNTIYF. In nucleotides, the CDR3 is TGTGCCAGCAGTGAATTGGACAGGGGAAACACCATATATTTT.

This clone was recorded once. The rearrangement links TRBV2 to TRBJ2-7, with D possibly called TRBD1 or TRBD2 (6 bases each). Trimming cost V 2 bases and J 4 bases, with 18 bases left between them. The CDR3 is made up of 16 amino acids. Germline V gene sequence: CDR1 SNHLY, CDR2 FYNNEI. The chain's CDR3 is CASSERGVRVKYEQYF. CDR3 bases: TGTGCCAGCAGTGAAAGGGGGGTCCGGGTGAAGTACGAGCAGTACTTC.

This clone was observed a single time. The rearrangement uses TRBV5-5 and TRBJ1-1; no clear D. This CDR3 is built from 14 residues. Germline CDR1 and CDR2: SGHKS and YYEKEE (reference sequence). Trimming stripped 0 bases from V and 5 bases from J, with 11 bases between. This chain's CDR3 is CASSLATVGTEAFF. CDR3 nucleotides: TGTGCCAGCAGCTTGGCTACCGTCGGGACTGAAGCTTTCTTT.

This clone appeared a few times. The V and J genes are TRBV19 and TRBJ2-1; TRBD2 aligns across 9 bases. The CDR3 contains 15 residues. Germline loops: CDR1 LNHDA, CDR2 SQIVND (reference sequence). The J segment lost 6 bases and the V segment lost 4 bases, leaving 7 bases of the junction unmatched. CDR3 sequence (DNA): TGTGCCAGTAGTACCTCCGGGACTAGCCCCAATGAGCAGTTCTTC. Translation: CASSTSGTSPNEQFF.

V and J are TRBV7-2 and TRBJ2-7; 7 bases are shared with TRBD2. Per germline, CDR1 SGHTA and CDR2 FQGNSA. The V segment lost 5 bases and the J segment 2 bases; nucleotides outside the gene matches: 9. The CDR3 spans 15 residues. The CDR3 coding sequence is TGTGCCAGCAGCCCCTCCCGTGGGGGGGCCTACGAGCAGTACTTC. Amino acids: CASSPSRGGAYEQYF.

This chain joins TRBV6-9 and TRBJ1-6, with D possibly matching TRBD1 (5 bases). V was cut by 3 bases and J by 7 bases, with 10 bases left in between. The CDR3 is made up of 14 amino acids. Germline CDR1 reads MNHGY; CDR2 reads SVAAGI. CDR3 residues: CASSYGQGNSPLHF. CDR3 nucleotides: TGTGCCAGCAGTTACGGGCAGGGAAATTCACCCCTCCACTTT.

The chain carries TRBV25-1 and TRBJ1-2, with D maybe TRBD1 (5 bases). The V and J ends lost 2 bases and 4 bases respectively, with 8 bases between them. The CDR3 consists of 13 residues. CDR1 and CDR2 (germline): MGHDK, SYGVNS. The CDR3 region is CASSEPQGYGYTF. The CDR3 bases are TGTGCCAGCAGTGAACCCCAGGGCTATGGCTACACCTTC.

J is TRBJ2-5 and V is TRBV7-2; TRBD1 is a possible D gene (6 bases). Germline CDR1 SGHTA, CDR2 FQGNSA. The CDR3 is made up of 15 amino acids. V was shortened by 4 bases and J by 2 bases, with 14 bases between the two germline ends. CDR3 amino acids: CASSSLRGLQETQYF. As DNA, the CDR3 is TGTGCCAGCAGCTCTCTTAGGGGGTTACAAGAGACCCAGTACTTC.